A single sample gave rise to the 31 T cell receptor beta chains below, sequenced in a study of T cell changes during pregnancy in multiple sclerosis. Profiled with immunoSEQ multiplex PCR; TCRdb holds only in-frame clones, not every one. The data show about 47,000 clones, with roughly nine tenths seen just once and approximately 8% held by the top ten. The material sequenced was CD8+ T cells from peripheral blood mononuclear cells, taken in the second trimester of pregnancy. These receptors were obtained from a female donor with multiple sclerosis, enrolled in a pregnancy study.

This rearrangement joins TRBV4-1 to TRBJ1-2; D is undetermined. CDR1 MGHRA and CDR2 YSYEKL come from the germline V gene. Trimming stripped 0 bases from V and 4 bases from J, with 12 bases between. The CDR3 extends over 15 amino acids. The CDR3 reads CASSQEVVRVYGYTF. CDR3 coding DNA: TGCGCCAGCAGCCAAGAGGTGGTAAGAGTCTATGGCTACACCTTC.

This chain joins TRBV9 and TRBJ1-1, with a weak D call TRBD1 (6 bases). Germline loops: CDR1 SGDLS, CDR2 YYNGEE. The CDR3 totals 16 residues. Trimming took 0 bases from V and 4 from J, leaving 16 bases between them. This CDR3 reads CASSVGGGAGTTEAFF. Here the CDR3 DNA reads TGTGCCAGCAGCGTAGGGGGGGGCGCCGGGACCACTGAAGCTTTCTTT.

CDR3 loop: CASSFGEGGEQYF. Here the CDR3 DNA reads TGCGCCAGCAGCTTCGGGGAAGGAGGCGAGCAGTACTTC. This chain connects TRBV5-1 to TRBJ2-7, with a possible D match to TRBD2 (5 bases). The V gene's germline CDR1 is SGHRS and CDR2 YFSETQ. The CDR3 contains 13 residues. V lost 2 bases and J lost 6, with 12 bases in between.

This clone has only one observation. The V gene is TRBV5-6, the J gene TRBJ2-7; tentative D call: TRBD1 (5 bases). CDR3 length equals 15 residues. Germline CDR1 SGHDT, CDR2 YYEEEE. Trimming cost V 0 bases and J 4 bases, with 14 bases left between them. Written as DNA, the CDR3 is TGTGCCAGCAGCTTGGTATCGAACAGGCAATACGAGCAGTACTTC. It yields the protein CASSLVSNRQYEQYF.

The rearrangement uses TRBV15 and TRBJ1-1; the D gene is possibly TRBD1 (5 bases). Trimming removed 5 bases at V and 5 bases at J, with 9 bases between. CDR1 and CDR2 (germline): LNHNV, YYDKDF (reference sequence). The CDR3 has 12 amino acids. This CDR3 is CATSPGGTEAFF. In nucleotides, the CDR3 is TGTGCCACCAGCCCCGGGGGGACTGAAGCTTTCTTT.

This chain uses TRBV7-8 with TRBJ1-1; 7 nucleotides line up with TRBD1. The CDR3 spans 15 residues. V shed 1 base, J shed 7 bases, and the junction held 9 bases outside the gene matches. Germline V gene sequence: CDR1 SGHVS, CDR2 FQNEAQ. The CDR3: CASSLDPPGGGEAFF. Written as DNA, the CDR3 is TGTGCCAGCAGCTTAGATCCGCCAGGGGGAGGTGAAGCTTTCTTT.

CDR3 protein: CASSPLRSGYPTNEQFF. The DNA for the CDR3 is TGTGCCAGCTCACCACTCAGAAGCGGATACCCTACAAATGAGCAGTTCTTC. The V and J genes are TRBV18 and TRBJ2-1; D possibly corresponds to TRBD2 (5 bases). V was pared by 1 base and J by 7 bases, with 20 bases between. The CDR3 covers 17 residues. The germline V gene encodes CDR1 KGHSH and CDR2 LQKENI.

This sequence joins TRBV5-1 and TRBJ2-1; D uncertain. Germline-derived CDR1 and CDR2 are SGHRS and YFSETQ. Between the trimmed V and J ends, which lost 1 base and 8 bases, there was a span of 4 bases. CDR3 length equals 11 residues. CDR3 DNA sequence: TGCGCCAGCAGCTTGAACTATGAGCAGTTCTTC. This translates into CASSLNYEQFF.

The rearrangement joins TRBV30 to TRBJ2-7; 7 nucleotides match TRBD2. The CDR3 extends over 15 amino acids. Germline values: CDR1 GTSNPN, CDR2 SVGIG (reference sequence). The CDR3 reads CAWVLPGGGSYEQYF. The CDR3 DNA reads TGTGCATGGGTCCTTCCGGGAGGTGGATCCTACGAGCAGTACTTC.

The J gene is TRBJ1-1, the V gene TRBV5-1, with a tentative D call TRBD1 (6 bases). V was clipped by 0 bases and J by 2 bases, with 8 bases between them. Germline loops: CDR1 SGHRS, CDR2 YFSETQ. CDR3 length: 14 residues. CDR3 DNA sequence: TGCGCCAGCAGCTTGGCCAGGGGCAACACTGAAGCTTTCTTT. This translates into CASSLARGNTEAFF.

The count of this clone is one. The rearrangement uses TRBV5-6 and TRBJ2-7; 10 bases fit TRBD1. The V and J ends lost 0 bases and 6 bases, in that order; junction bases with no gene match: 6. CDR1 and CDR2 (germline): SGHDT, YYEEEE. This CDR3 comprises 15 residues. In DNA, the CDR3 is TGTGCCAGCAGCTTGGGTAGACAGGGGGCGGTCGAGCAGTACTTC. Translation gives CASSLGRQGAVEQYF.

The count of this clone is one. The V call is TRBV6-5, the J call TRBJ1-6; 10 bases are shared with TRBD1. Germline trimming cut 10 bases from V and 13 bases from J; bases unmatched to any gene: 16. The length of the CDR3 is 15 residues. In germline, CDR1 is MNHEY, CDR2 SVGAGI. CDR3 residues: CATRGDRGSFGPLHF. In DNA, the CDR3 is TGTGCCACCCGTGGGGACAGGGGTTCCTTTGGTCCCCTCCACTTT.

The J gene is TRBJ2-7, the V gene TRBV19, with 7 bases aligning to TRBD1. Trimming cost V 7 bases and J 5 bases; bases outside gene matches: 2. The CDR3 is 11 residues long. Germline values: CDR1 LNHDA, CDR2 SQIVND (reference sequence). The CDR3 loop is CASTQGDEQYF. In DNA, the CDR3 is TGTGCCAGTACGCAGGGGGACGAGCAGTACTTC.

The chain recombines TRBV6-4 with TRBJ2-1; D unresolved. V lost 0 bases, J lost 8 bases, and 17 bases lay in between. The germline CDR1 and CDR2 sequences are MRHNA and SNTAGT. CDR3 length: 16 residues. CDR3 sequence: CASSDSPNTHSHEQFF. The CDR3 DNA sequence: TGTGCCAGCAGTGACTCCCCGAACACCCACAGCCATGAGCAGTTCTTC.

The CDR3 DNA follows: TGTGCCAGCAGTTCCGGAGGCAGGAGGGCCGAGCAGTACTTC. Protein sequence: CASSSGGRRAEQYF. The chain carries TRBV27 and TRBJ2-7; possible D gene TRBD2, 6 bases. V was trimmed by 4 bases and J by 6 bases, leaving 16 bases between them. The V gene's germline CDR1 is MNHEY and CDR2 SMNVEV (reference sequence). The CDR3 is 14 amino acids.

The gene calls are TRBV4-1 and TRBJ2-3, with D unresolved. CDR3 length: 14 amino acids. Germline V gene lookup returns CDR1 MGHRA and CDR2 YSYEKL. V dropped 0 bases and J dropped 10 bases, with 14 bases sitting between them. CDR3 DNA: TGCGCCAGCAGCCAAGATAGAAGTCTTTACGCGCAGTATTTT. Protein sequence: CASSQDRSLYAQYF.

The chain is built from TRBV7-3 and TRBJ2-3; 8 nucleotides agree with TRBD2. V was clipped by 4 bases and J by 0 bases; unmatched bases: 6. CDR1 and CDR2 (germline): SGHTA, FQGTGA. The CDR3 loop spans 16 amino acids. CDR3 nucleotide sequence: TGTGCCAGCAGCTACCTAGCGGGCACTAGCACAGATACGCAGTATTTT. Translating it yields CASSYLAGTSTDTQYF.

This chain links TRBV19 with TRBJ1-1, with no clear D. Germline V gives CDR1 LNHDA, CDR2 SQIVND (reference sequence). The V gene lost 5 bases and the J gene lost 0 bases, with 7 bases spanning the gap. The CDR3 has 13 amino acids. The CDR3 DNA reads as TGTGCCAGTAGTCCCGACATGAACACTGAAGCTTTCTTT. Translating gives CASSPDMNTEAFF.

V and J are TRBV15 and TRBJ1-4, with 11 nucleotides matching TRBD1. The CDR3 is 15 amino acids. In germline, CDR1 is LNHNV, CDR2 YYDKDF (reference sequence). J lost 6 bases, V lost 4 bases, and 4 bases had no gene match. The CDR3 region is CATSKDRGRDEKLFF. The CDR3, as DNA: TGTGCCACCAGCAAGGACAGGGGGCGAGATGAAAAACTGTTTTTT.

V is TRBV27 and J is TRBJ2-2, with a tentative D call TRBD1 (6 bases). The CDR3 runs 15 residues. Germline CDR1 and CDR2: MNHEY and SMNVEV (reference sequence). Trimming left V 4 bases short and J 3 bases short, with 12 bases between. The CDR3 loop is CASSSQGTYTGELFF. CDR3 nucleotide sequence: TGTGCCAGCAGTTCGCAGGGGACGTACACCGGGGAGCTGTTTTTT.

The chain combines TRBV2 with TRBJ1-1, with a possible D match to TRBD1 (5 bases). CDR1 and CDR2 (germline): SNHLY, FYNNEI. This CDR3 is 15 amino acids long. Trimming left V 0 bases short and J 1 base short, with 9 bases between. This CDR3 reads CASSEAGTGNTEAFF. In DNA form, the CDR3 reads TGTGCCAGCAGTGAAGCAGGCACAGGGAACACTGAAGCTTTCTTT.

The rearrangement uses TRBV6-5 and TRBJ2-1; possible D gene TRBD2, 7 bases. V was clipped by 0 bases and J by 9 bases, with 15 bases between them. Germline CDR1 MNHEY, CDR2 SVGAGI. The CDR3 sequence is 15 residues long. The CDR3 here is CASSYSAGAAGEQFF. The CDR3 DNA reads TGTGCCAGCAGTTACTCCGCGGGGGCCGCGGGTGAGCAGTTCTTC.

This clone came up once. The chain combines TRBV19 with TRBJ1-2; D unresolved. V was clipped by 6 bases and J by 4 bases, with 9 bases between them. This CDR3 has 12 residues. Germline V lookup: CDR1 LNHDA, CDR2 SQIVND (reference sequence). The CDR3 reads CASSPEGYGYTF. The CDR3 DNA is TGTGCCAGTAGCCCCGAGGGCTATGGCTACACCTTC.

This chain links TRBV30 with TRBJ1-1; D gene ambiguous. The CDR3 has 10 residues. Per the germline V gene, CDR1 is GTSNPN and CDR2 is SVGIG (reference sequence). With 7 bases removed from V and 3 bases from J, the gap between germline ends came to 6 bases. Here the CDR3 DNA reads TGTGCCTCAACAGACACTGAAGCTTTCTTT. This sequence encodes CASTDTEAFF.

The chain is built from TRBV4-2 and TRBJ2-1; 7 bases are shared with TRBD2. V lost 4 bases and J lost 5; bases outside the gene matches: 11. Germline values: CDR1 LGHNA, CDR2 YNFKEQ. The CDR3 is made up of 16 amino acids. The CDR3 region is CASSPFGEGLHNEQFF. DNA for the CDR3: TGTGCCAGCAGCCCCTTTGGGGAGGGCTTACACAATGAGCAGTTCTTC.

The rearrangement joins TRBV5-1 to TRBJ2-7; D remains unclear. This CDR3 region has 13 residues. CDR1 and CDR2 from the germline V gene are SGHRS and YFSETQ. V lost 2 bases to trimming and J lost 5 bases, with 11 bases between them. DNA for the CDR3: TGCGCCAGCAGCTTCCGTGGCGGCCACGAGCAGTACTTC. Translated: CASSFRGGHEQYF. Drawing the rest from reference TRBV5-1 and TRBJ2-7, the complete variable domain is KAGVTQTPRYLIKTRGQQVTLSCSPISGHRSVSWYQQTPGQGLQFLFEYFSETQRNKGNFPGRFSGRQFSNSRSEMNVSTLELGDSALYLCASSFRGGHEQYFGPGTRLTVT.

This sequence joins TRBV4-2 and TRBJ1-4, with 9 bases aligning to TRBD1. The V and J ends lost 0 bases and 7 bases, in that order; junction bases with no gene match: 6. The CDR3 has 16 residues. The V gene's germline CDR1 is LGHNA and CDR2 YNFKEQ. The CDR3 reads CASSQESGTGSEKLFF. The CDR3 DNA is TGTGCCAGCAGCCAAGAATCGGGGACAGGGTCTGAAAAACTGTTTTTT.

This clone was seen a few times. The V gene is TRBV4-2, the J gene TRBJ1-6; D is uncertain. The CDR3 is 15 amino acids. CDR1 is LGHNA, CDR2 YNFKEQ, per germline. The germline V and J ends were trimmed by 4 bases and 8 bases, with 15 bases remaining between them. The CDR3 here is CASSPDSLEDSPLHF. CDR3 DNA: TGTGCCAGCAGCCCCGATTCGTTGGAGGATTCACCCCTCCACTTT.

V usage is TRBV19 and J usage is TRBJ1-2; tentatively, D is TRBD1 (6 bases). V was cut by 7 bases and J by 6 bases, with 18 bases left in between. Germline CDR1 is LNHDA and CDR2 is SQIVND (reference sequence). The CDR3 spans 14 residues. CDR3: CASIAVNRADGYTF. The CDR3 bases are TGTGCCAGTATCGCCGTTAACAGGGCGGATGGCTACACCTTC.

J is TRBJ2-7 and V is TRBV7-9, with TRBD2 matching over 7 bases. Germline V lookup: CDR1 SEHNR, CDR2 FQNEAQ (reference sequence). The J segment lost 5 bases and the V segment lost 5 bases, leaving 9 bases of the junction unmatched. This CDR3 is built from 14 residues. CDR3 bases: TGTGCCAGCAGCCCGACACCACTAGCGAACGAGCAGTACTTC. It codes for CASSPTPLANEQYF.

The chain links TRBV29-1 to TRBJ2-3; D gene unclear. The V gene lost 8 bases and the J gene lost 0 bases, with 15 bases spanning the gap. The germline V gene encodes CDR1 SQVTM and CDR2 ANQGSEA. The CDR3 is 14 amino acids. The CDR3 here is CSLCDGSSTDTQYF. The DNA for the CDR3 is TGCAGCCTTTGCGACGGGTCTAGCACAGATACGCAGTATTTT.